These 14 T cell receptor beta chains share one sample of origin, sequenced in a study of CD8+ T cells in alopecia areata. Reverse transcription of extracted RNA yielded cDNA, which provided the sequencing template. Assay: immunoSEQ multiplex PCR; the TCRdb copy retains only in-frame clones and omits some. The profile shows about 110,000 clones, approximately 63% of them singletons. Material: CD8+ T cells sorted from blood. The receptors originated from a human donor in good health.

This sequence joins TRBV6-5 and TRBJ2-1; 9 nucleotides align to TRBD1. This CDR3 region has 16 residues. Germline values: CDR1 MNHEY, CDR2 SVGAGI. Losses at the gene ends were 0 bases for V and 8 bases for J; bases not matched to a gene: 8. The CDR3 here is CASSYSDGTGKDEQFF. The CDR3 DNA is TGTGCCAGCAGTTACTCCGATGGGACAGGGAAAGATGAGCAGTTCTTC.

There are a few counts of this clone. The J gene is TRBJ2-6, the V gene TRBV4-1; D is unclear. The CDR3 has 14 amino acids. In germline, CDR1 is MGHRA, CDR2 YSYEKL. The ends were cut back, 4 bases at V and 1 base at J, with 5 bases in the middle. This CDR3 is CASSLTSGANVLTF. The CDR3 DNA is TGCGCCAGCAGCCTGACATCTGGGGCCAACGTCCTGACTTTC.

The chain recombines TRBV2 with TRBJ1-2; maybe TRBD1 (5 bases). The CDR3 covers 11 residues. Germline V CDR1 and CDR2: SNHLY, FYNNEI. Trimming removed 6 bases from V and 6 bases from J, with 8 bases in between. CDR3 loop: CASRTVHGYTF. The CDR3 coding sequence is TGTGCCAGCAGGACAGTTCATGGCTACACCTTC.

The rearrangement links TRBV7-9 to TRBJ1-2; 7 positions match TRBD1. V lost 5 bases to trimming and J lost 4 bases; unmatched junction nucleotides: 4. In germline, CDR1 is SEHNR, CDR2 FQNEAQ (reference sequence). CDR3 length equals 13 residues. The CDR3 bases are TGTGCCAGCAGCCGGGACAGTTCCTATGGCTACACCTTC. Its translation: CASSRDSSYGYTF.

This clone was seen only a few times. The chain recombines TRBV7-8 with TRBJ1-4; TRBD1 agrees at 10 bases. This CDR3 has 16 residues. The V gene end was trimmed by 2 bases and the J gene end by 8 bases; junction bases not matched to a gene: 8. Per the germline V gene, CDR1 is SGHVS and CDR2 is FQNEAQ. The CDR3 loop is CASSLTTGGVGEKLFF. The CDR3 DNA sequence: TGTGCCAGCAGCTTAACGACAGGGGGCGTAGGGGAAAAACTGTTTTTT. Filled out from reference TRBV7-8 and TRBJ1-4, the complete variable domain reads GAGVSQSPRYKVAKRGQDVALRCDPISGHVSLFWYQQALGQGPEFLTYFQNEAQLDKSGLPSDRFFAERPEGSVSTLKIQRTQQEDSAVYLCASSLTTGGVGEKLFFGSGTQLSVL.

The gene calls are TRBV29-1 and TRBJ1-2; no firm D call. This CDR3 contains 15 residues. The V and J ends lost 3 bases and 4 bases respectively, with 18 bases between them. Germline V gives CDR1 SQVTM, CDR2 ANQGSEA. The CDR3 protein is CSVDSPGPLPYGYTF. CDR3 in DNA: TGCAGCGTTGATTCTCCAGGACCCCTTCCCTATGGCTACACCTTC.

J is TRBJ2-7 and V is TRBV4-1; D is perhaps TRBD2 (6 bases). Between the trimmed V and J ends, which lost 1 base and 3 bases, there was a span of 10 bases. The CDR3 contains 14 residues. CDR1 and CDR2 from the germline V gene are MGHRA and YSYEKL. CDR3 residues: CASSQALASYEQYF. CDR3 bases: TGCGCCAGCAGCCAAGCCCTAGCGAGCTACGAGCAGTACTTC.

This clone was seen just once. The chain uses TRBV28 and TRBJ1-2; D gene ambiguous. V was trimmed by 0 bases and J by 1 base, leaving 6 bases between them. The CDR3 covers 14 residues. The germline V gene encodes CDR1 MDHEN and CDR2 SYDVKM. The CDR3 protein is CASSLWYHNYGYTF. CDR3 DNA: TGTGCCAGCAGTTTATGGTACCATAACTATGGCTACACCTTC.

The chain has TRBV7-2 and TRBJ2-5; D unclear. Germline CDR1 SGHTA, CDR2 FQGNSA. V gave up 5 bases and J gave up 6 bases, with 7 bases separating them. The CDR3 spans 11 residues. CDR3 sequence: CASSPRQTQYF. Here the CDR3 DNA reads TGTGCCAGCAGCCCCCGGCAGACCCAGTACTTC.

This clone has a single count. The J gene is TRBJ2-7, the V gene TRBV13, with TRBD1 matching 7 bases. This CDR3 is 15 amino acids long. The germline gives CDR1 PRHDT, CDR2 FYEKMQ (reference sequence). The trim removed 0 bases at V and 2 bases at J, leaving 4 bases unmatched. Here the CDR3 reads CASSLGRGFPYEQYF. Written as DNA, the CDR3 is TGTGCCAGCAGCTTAGGCAGGGGGTTCCCCTACGAGCAGTACTTC.

This clone appeared a few times. A read error may account for a junction end that differs from germline. The CDR3 region has the DNA TGTGCCATCAGTGACGTGGCTAGCGGGGGCACGGATACGCAGTATTTT. The encoded protein is CAISDVASGGTDTQYF. The chain uses TRBV10-3 and TRBJ2-3; 10 positions match TRBD2. The CDR3 totals 16 residues. Per germline, CDR1 ENHRY and CDR2 SYGVKD.

The chain couples TRBV25-1 to TRBJ2-3; 11 positions agree with TRBD1. The CDR3 spans 14 residues. Germline V CDR1 and CDR2: MGHDK, SYGVNS. With V trimmed by 8 bases and J by 5 bases, 6 bases remained unmatched. Written as DNA, the CDR3 is TGTGCCAGCGGCCGGACAGGGGGCGGAGATACGCAGTATTTT. Translating it yields CASGRTGGGDTQYF. Based on the CDR3 plus reference TRBV25-1 and TRBJ2-3, the full variable domain is EADIYQTPRYLVIGTGKKITLECSQTMGHDKMYWYQQDPGMELHLIHYSYGVNSTEKGDLSSESTVSRIRTEHFPLTLESARPSHTSQYLCASGRTGGGDTQYFGPGTRLTVL.

The chain links TRBV7-9 to TRBJ1-1; possible D gene TRBD1, 5 bases. CDR1 SEHNR and CDR2 FQNEAQ come from the germline V gene (reference sequence). The ends were cut back, 10 bases at V and 0 bases at J, with 12 bases in the middle. The CDR3 spans 13 residues. CDR3 sequence: CAIGTYMNTEAFF. The CDR3, as DNA: TGTGCCATCGGGACCTACATGAACACTGAAGCTTTCTTT.

CDR3 bases: TGTGCCAGCAGTGAATTGGGGACAGGGGGGGAGACCCAGTACTTC. Translating gives CASSELGTGGETQYF. J is TRBJ2-5 and V is TRBV25-1; 11 bases are a match to TRBD1. V shed 1 base and J 5 bases; nucleotides not matched to a gene: 3. The CDR3 sequence is 15 residues long. Per germline, CDR1 MGHDK and CDR2 SYGVNS. Supplemented by reference TRBV25-1 and TRBJ2-5, the full variable domain reads EADIYQTPRYLVIGTGKKITLECSQTMGHDKMYWYQQDPGMELHLIHYSYGVNSTEKGDLSSESTVSRIRTEHFPLTLESARPSHTSQYLCASSELGTGGETQYFGPGTRLLVL.